This T cell receptor (beta chain) was sequenced for a study of patients and donors after allogeneic stem cell transplantation. TCRdb re-called the RT-PCR reads with MiXCR, one entry per CDR3 protein. Of some 200,000 distinct CDR3 sequences listed, 41% are singletons. Germline lookup yields CDR1 SGHNT and CDR2 YYREEE (reference sequence). This CDR3 has 12 residues. Trimming shortened V by 7 bases and J by 6 bases, and 12 bases separated the two germline ends. Specimen: blood, either unsorted or a sorted T cell fraction (not recorded which). The receptor comes from a human donor who was either an allogeneic HSCT recipient or a stem cell or donor lymphocyte infusion donor (not recorded which). It is not recorded whose cells these are; they may come from a transplant donor. V and J are TRBV5-4 and TRBJ2-3; D is possibly TRBD1 (5 bases). The CDR3 loop reads CASRARDDTQYF. The DNA of the CDR3 is TGTGCCAGCCGAGCCAGGGATGATACGCAGTATTTT.